These 28 T cell receptor beta chains were all obtained from the same sample, sequenced in a study of beta chain features in type 1 diabetes. Findings of the study overall: All four CD4+ subsets of Type 1 diabetes patients contained TCRB CDR3s that were moderately but significantly shorter.

The investigators reverse transcribed all of the isolated RNA, so they sequenced expressed TCRB transcripts. The repertoire was sequenced with immunoSEQ multiplex PCR; TCRdb's copy has only in-frame clones and lacks some. The sample contains some 640,000 clones, more than 13% of which appear only once. No antigen has been assigned to these receptors. The sample was naive CD4+ T cells from blood. Receptor source: a man aged 18 to 30 with type 1 diabetes.

J is TRBJ1-5 and V is TRBV6-5; no firm D call. Trimming stripped 7 bases from V and 3 bases from J, with 13 bases between. The CDR3 consists of 14 residues. CDR1 and CDR2 (germline): MNHEY, SVGAGI. CDR3 DNA sequence: TGTGCCAGCATTACCTCGAGGGACAATCAGCCCCAGCATTTT. Translated, it gives CASITSRDNQPQHF.

This clone occurred a few times. The sample contains more than one DNA sequence encoding this CDR3. This chain connects TRBV28 to TRBJ2-7; D unclear. The V gene's germline CDR1 is MDHEN and CDR2 SYDVKM. Trimming stripped 6 bases from V and 1 base from J, with 7 bases between. CDR3 size: 12 residues. The CDR3 bases are TGTGCCAGCAGCTACCATTCCTACGAGCAGTACTTC. It is translated as CASSYHSYEQYF. Based on the CDR3 plus reference TRBV28 and TRBJ2-7, the full variable domain is DVKVTQSSRYLVKRTGEKVFLECVQDMDHENMFWYRQDPGLGLRLIYFSYDVKMKEKGDIPEGYSVSREKKERFSLILESASTNQTSMYLCASSYHSYEQYFGPGTRLTVT.

Only a few counts were recorded for this clone. This CDR3 reads CASSYDGRNDTGELFF. DNA for the CDR3: TGTGCCAGCAGCTACGACGGCCGAAACGACACCGGGGAGCTGTTTTTT. The rearrangement links TRBV7-6 to TRBJ2-2; D not certain. CDR1 and CDR2 (germline): SGHVS, FNYEAQ. This CDR3 region has 16 residues. V dropped 4 bases and J dropped 3 bases, with 15 bases sitting between them. The variable domain in full, with the rest retrieved from reference TRBV7-6 and TRBJ2-2, is GAGVSQSPRYKVTKRGQDVALRCDPISGHVSLYWYRQALGQGPEFLTYFNYEAQQDKSGLPNDRFSAERPEGSISTLTIQRTEQRDSAMYRCASSYDGRNDTGELFFGEGSRLTVL.

This clone has a handful of counts. The J gene is TRBJ1-1, the V gene TRBV29-1, with unresolved D. The CDR3 is 10 amino acids. The V gene's germline CDR1 is SQVTM and CDR2 ANQGSEA. Between the trimmed V and J ends, which lost 7 bases and 1 base, there was a span of 4 bases. The CDR3 nucleotides read TGCAGCGCCTGGAACACTGAAGCTTTCTTT. Residues: CSAWNTEAFF.

Comment on this clone: A much larger clone differs by one base, so this may be a read error. V and J are TRBV6-6 and TRBJ2-3; no reliable D call. The germline gives CDR1 MNHNY, CDR2 SVGAGI (reference sequence). V lost 4 bases, J lost 2 bases, and 1 base lay in between. The CDR3 contains 11 residues. In DNA form, the CDR3 reads TGTGCCAGCAGTTCCACAGATACGCAGTATTTT. Translation: CASSSTDTQYF.

This clone was picked up a small number of times. This chain links TRBV7-2 with TRBJ2-1; D is undetermined. The CDR3 has 14 residues. Germline V gene data show CDR1 as SGHTA and CDR2 as FQGNSA. Trimming stripped 5 bases from V and 8 bases from J, with 16 bases between. The CDR3 is CASSTRTVQDEQFF. DNA of the CDR3: TGTGCCAGCAGCACACGGACGGTTCAAGATGAGCAGTTCTTC. The entire variable domain, with the rest obtained from reference TRBV7-2 and TRBJ2-1, is as follows: GAGVSQSPSNKVTEKGKDVELRCDPISGHTALYWYRQSLGQGLEFLIYFQGNSAPDKSGLPSDRFSAERTGGSVSTLTIQRTQQEDSAVYLCASSTRTVQDEQFFGPGTRLTVL.

The sample holds a few counts of this clone. The chain is built from TRBV7-2 and TRBJ2-3, with a possible D match to TRBD1 (6 bases). CDR3 length equals 16 residues. Per the germline V gene, CDR1 is SGHTA and CDR2 is FQGNSA. V lost 1 base and J lost 0, with 11 bases in between. The CDR3 coding sequence is TGTGCCAGCAGCTTAGGAGGGACAACTAGCACAGATACGCAGTATTTT. Translating gives CASSLGGTTSTDTQYF.

This chain connects TRBV19 to TRBJ1-2; D not certain. The CDR3 contains 13 residues. V dropped 4 bases and J dropped 0 bases, with 6 bases sitting between them. Germline CDR1 reads LNHDA; CDR2 reads SQIVND (reference sequence). This CDR3 reads CASSRIANYGYTF. The CDR3 DNA reads TGTGCCAGTAGTAGGATAGCTAACTATGGCTACACCTTC.

There are a few counts of this clone. DNA for the CDR3: TGTGCCAGCAGTTTACGAAGCGGGGGGCCAGATACGCAGTATTTT. Protein product: CASSLRSGGPDTQYF. J is TRBJ2-3 and V is TRBV27; 9 nucleotides line up with TRBD2. This CDR3 region has 15 residues. Germline V lookup: CDR1 MNHEY, CDR2 SMNVEV (reference sequence). Losses at the gene ends were 2 bases for V and 4 bases for J; bases not matched to a gene: 4.

The V call is TRBV27, the J call TRBJ2-1, with 10 bases lining up with TRBD1. The CDR3 has 17 residues. CDR1 is MNHEY, CDR2 SMNVEV, per germline (reference sequence). Trimming at V came to 4 bases and at J to 3 bases, leaving 9 bases not matched to a gene. CDR3 sequence: CASSYLWRTGGYNEQFF. The CDR3 DNA follows: TGTGCCAGCAGTTATTTGTGGAGGACAGGGGGCTACAATGAGCAGTTCTTC.

V and J are TRBV6-5 and TRBJ1-2, with 7 nucleotides matching TRBD1. The junction had 12 bases not matched to a gene; V was cut back by 6 bases and J by 8 bases. The CDR3 runs to 14 residues. CDR1 and CDR2 from the germline V gene are MNHEY and SVGAGI. The CDR3 DNA reads as TGTGCCAGCAGACTACAGGGGTTATTCGGAGGCTACACCTTC. Translating it yields CASRLQGLFGGYTF.

The sample holds a few counts of this clone. This rearrangement joins TRBV7-2 to TRBJ2-7; 9 bases fit TRBD1. CDR3 length: 16 residues. The germline gives CDR1 SGHTA, CDR2 FQGNSA. Unmatched junction bases numbered 18, after V lost 5 bases and J lost 10 bases. For the CDR3, the DNA is TGTGCCAGCAGCGCCGTGCGCCCGACAGGGGGTGGCGGACAGTACTTC. Translated: CASSAVRPTGGGGQYF.

The chain combines TRBV2 with TRBJ1-2; 7 bases are a match to TRBD1. This CDR3 is 13 amino acids long. CDR1 and CDR2 (germline): SNHLY, FYNNEI. Losses at the gene ends were 6 bases for V and 8 bases for J; bases not matched to a gene: 9. CDR3 nucleotides: TGTGCCAGCAGCGGGACAGCCTTTCAGGGCTACACCTTC. It encodes CASSGTAFQGYTF.

This clone was found a few times. This chain links TRBV25-1 with TRBJ2-1; D possibly corresponds to TRBD1 (6 bases). Looked up from germline, CDR1 is MGHDK and CDR2 is SYGVNS. This CDR3 region has 13 residues. The V end lost 8 bases, the J end lost 4 bases, and 12 bases lay between the germline ends. The CDR3 bases are TGTGCCAGCCGAGGGACATTATACAATGAGCAGTTCTTC. This encodes CASRGTLYNEQFF. The full variable domain, with the rest looked up from reference TRBV25-1 and TRBJ2-1, is EADIYQTPRYLVIGTGKKITLECSQTMGHDKMYWYQQDPGMELHLIHYSYGVNSTEKGDLSSESTVSRIRTEHFPLTLESARPSHTSQYLCASRGTLYNEQFFGPGTRLTVL.

A few counts support this clone. The chain joins TRBV28 to TRBJ2-5, with 7 bases matching TRBD1. Germline CDR1 and CDR2: MDHEN and SYDVKM. The trim removed 4 bases at V and 7 bases at J, leaving 12 bases unmatched. CDR3 size: 15 residues. The DNA of the CDR3 is TGTGCCAGCAGTTCGGGACAGCGTCCGAGTCGGACCCAGTACTTC. Translation gives CASSSGQRPSRTQYF.

In its sample, this clone was seen a few times. The chain combines TRBV7-2 with TRBJ2-3; D call uncertain. The V gene's germline CDR1 is SGHTA and CDR2 FQGNSA. The CDR3 is made up of 13 amino acids. V gave up 2 bases and J gave up 3 bases, with 6 bases separating them. The CDR3 sequence: CASSLSITDTQYF. The CDR3 DNA reads TGTGCCAGCAGCTTAAGCATAACAGATACGCAGTATTTT.

The chain carries TRBV9 and TRBJ2-7; 9 positions agree with TRBD2. V shed 3 bases and J 4 bases; nucleotides not matched to a gene: 2. The germline V gene encodes CDR1 SGDLS and CDR2 YYNGEE. The CDR3 contains 13 residues. The CDR3 nucleotides read TGTGCCAGCAGCGCGACTAGCGGATACGAGCAGTACTTC. This sequence encodes CASSATSGYEQYF.

This clone was counted only a few times. This chain joins TRBV20-1 and TRBJ2-7; D possibly corresponds to TRBD1 (5 bases). The V end lost 3 bases, the J end lost 5 bases, and 8 bases lay between the germline ends. The CDR3 is made up of 11 amino acids. The germline V gene has CDR1 DFQATT and CDR2 SNEGSKA (reference sequence). The CDR3, as DNA: TGCAGTGCTAGTGTCAGGGACGAGCAGTACTTC. Residues: CSASVRDEQYF.

The CDR3 DNA sequence: TGTGCCAGCAGCTTAGGCCGCTACAATGAAGCTTTCTTT. Protein sequence: CASSLGRYNEAFF. The chain combines TRBV13 with TRBJ1-1; D is undetermined. Germline-derived CDR1 and CDR2 are PRHDT and FYEKMQ (reference sequence). The length of the CDR3 is 13 residues. V was pared by 0 bases and J by 7 bases, with 9 bases between. The full variable domain, rest sourced from reference TRBV13 and TRBJ1-1, is AAGVIQSPRHLIKEKRETATLKCYPIPRHDTVYWYQQGPGQDPQFLISFYEKMQSDKGSIPDRFSAQQFSDYHSELNMSSLELGDSALYFCASSLGRYNEAFFGQGTRLTVV.

The rearrangement uses TRBV5-6 and TRBJ1-4, with D perhaps matching TRBD1 (5 bases). The CDR3 loop spans 14 amino acids. V lost 3 bases, J lost 10 bases, and 16 bases lay in between. CDR1 and CDR2 from the germline V gene are SGHDT and YYEEEE. CDR3 bases: TGTGCCAGCAGCTCGGGACGCCCCGAGCGAAAACTGTTTTTT. This gives the protein CASSSGRPERKLFF.

The V and J genes are TRBV30 and TRBJ2-2, with D unclear. CDR1 is GTSNPN and CDR2 is SVGIG in the germline V gene (reference sequence). Trimming cost V 1 base and J 1 base, with 10 bases left between them. The CDR3 is 15 amino acids. Here the CDR3 reads CAWSALPVNTGELFF. CDR3 sequence (DNA): TGTGCCTGGAGTGCCCTCCCAGTGAACACCGGGGAGCTGTTTTTT.

This sequence joins TRBV11-2 and TRBJ2-7; 8 bases match TRBD2. This CDR3 is built from 15 residues. Germline V gene sequence: CDR1 SGHAT, CDR2 FQNNGV. Trimming removed 0 bases from V and 6 bases from J; junction bases left unmatched: 7. In DNA form, the CDR3 reads TGTGCCAGCAGCTTAGATCTCGGGACTAGGATCGAGCAGTACTTC. This encodes CASSLDLGTRIEQYF.

The sample holds a few counts of this clone. CDR3 in amino acids: CASSRDIDSNQPQHF. CDR3 sequence (DNA): TGTGCCAGCAGCAGGGACATTGATAGCAATCAGCCCCAGCATTTT. This chain connects TRBV11-2 to TRBJ1-5; weak D call: TRBD1 (6 bases). The CDR3 length is 15 residues. The V end lost 5 bases, the J end lost 0 bases, and 11 bases lay between the germline ends. CDR1 is SGHAT, CDR2 FQNNGV, per germline.

J is TRBJ1-5 and V is TRBV20-1; D is unresolved. There are 11 residues in the CDR3. V was shortened by 0 bases and J by 4 bases, with 1 base between the two germline ends. Germline V gene sequence: CDR1 DFQATT, CDR2 SNEGSKA (reference sequence). Here the CDR3 reads CSARDNQPQHF. CDR3 bases: TGCAGTGCTAGAGATAATCAGCCCCAGCATTTT.

This clone came up a few times. The chain combines TRBV6-1 with TRBJ2-7; TRBD1 matches at 9 bases. Germline values: CDR1 MNHNS, CDR2 SASEGT. The CDR3 totals 13 residues. The V and J ends lost 7 bases and 3 bases, in that order; junction bases with no gene match: 4. The CDR3 here is CASTPGQGYEQYF. CDR3 DNA: TGTGCCAGCACCCCGGGACAGGGCTACGAGCAGTACTTC.

This chain links TRBV25-1 with TRBJ2-7; D perhaps matches TRBD1 (6 bases). The V end lost 7 bases, the J end lost 2 bases, and 12 bases lay between the germline ends. The germline V gene encodes CDR1 MGHDK and CDR2 SYGVNS. The CDR3 spans 13 residues. The CDR3 DNA sequence: TGTGCCAGCATTGGGGGCCGAACCTACGAGCAGTACTTC. Translating it yields CASIGGRTYEQYF.

The genes are TRBV27 and TRBJ2-3; D is undetermined. Per germline, CDR1 MNHEY and CDR2 SMNVEV (reference sequence). The CDR3 consists of 12 residues. V was shortened by 8 bases and J by 6 bases, with 12 bases between the two germline ends. CDR3: CASRWIGDTQYF. The CDR3 DNA sequence: TGTGCCAGCCGCTGGATTGGGGATACGCAGTATTTT.

Many counts were recorded for this clone. The chain uses TRBV7-2 and TRBJ2-6; D is uncertain. Germline CDR1 SGHTA, CDR2 FQGNSA. The CDR3 contains 14 residues. V lost 3 bases and J 0 bases, leaving 3 bases between the germline ends. In DNA, the CDR3 is TGTGCCAGCAGCTTCTCCTCTGGGGCCAACGTCCTGACTTTC. Protein: CASSFSSGANVLTF.